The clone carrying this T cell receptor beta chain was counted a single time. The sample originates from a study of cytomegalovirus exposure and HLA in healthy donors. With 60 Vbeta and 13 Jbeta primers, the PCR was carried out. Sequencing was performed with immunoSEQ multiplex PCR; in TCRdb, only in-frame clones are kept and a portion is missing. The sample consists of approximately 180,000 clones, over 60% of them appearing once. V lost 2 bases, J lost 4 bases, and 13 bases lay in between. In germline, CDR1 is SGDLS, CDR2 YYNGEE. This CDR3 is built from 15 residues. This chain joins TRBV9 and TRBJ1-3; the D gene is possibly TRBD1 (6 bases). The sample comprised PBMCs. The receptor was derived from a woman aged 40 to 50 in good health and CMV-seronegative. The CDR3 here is CASSVDQGLGNTIYF. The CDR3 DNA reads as TGTGCCAGCAGCGTTGACCAGGGGTTAGGAAACACCATATATTTT.